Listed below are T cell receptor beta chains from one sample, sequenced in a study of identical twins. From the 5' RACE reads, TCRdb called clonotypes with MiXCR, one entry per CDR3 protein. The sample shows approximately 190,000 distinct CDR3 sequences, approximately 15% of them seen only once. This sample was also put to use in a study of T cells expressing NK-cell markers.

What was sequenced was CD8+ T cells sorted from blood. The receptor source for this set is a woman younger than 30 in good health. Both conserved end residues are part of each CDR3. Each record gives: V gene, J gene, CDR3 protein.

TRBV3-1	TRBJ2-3	CASSQVILAGGIEATDTQYF
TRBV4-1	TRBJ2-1	CASSQSPVEFF
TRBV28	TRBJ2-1	CASSLERLAGVSSYNEQFF
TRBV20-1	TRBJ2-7	CSARSGSYEQYF
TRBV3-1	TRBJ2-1	CASSQSGQGLQQFF
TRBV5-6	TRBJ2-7	CASSTGQSSYEQYF
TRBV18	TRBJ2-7	CASSPWWQGMYHEQYF
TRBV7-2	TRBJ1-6	CASSSSTGGNSPLHF
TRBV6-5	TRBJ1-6	CASSLPTRYNSPLHF
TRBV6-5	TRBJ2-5	CASSYGATGETQYF
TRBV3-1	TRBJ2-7	CACSLQQGGPGDPYEQYF
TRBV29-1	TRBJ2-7	CSVEGRGRYEQYF
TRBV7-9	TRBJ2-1	CASSLGDGVNEQFF
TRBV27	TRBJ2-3	CASKAGADTQYF
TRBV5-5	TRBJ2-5	CASSLRGRWETQYF
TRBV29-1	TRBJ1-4	CSVDLRGMSPGKLFF
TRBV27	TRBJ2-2	CASSYSGGNTGELFF
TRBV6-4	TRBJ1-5	CASSESTGGGQPQHF
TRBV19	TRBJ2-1	CASSRMGDEQFF
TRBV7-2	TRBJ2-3	CASSFSGRATDTQYF
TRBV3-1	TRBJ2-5	CASSPTSGPYLGETQYF
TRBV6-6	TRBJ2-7	CASSTPVEQYF
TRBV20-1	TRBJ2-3	CSARDLGESTDTQYF
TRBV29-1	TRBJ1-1	CSVVLRGLAFF
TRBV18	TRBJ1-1	CASSPGRGEVWTEAFF
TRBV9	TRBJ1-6	CASSVADRDNSPLHF
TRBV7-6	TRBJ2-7	CASSFGQGSEQYF
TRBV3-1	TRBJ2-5	CASSPGVGRAHQETQYF
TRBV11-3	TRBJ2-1	CASRGLAGPRGEQFF
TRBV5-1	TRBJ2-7	CASSFAILYEQYF
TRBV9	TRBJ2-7	CASSVDGRIDEQYF
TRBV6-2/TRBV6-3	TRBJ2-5	CASTALGLIQETQYF
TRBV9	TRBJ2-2	CASSVARGLAYGTGELFF
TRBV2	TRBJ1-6	CASRGLDGSLHF
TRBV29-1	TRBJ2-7	CSVQEGREQYF
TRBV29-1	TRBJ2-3	CSVGEDLATTDTQYF
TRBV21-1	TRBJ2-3	CASSDEGTPDTQYF